What follows describes a single T cell receptor (beta chain). Its antigen remains unknown. Per germline, CDR1 WNHNN and CDR2 SYGVQD (reference sequence). This CDR3 contains 15 residues. This specimen comes from a study of monozygotic twins with inflammatory bowel disease. Notes on the study in general: Repertoires of patients may have been made more variable by differing immunosuppressive treatments. Relative clonotype sharing with others was diminished in IBD patients versus healthy twins, particularly with disease activity.

TCRdb processed the 5' RACE reads again and assigns one entry to each CDR3 protein, with no DNA. The sample's table shows over 150,000 distinct CDR3 sequences. This TCR was sampled from a human donor with ulcerative colitis or Crohn's disease, or a healthy co-twin of an affected twin (not recorded which). V is TRBV10-1 and J is TRBJ2-3. Sequencing used blood. CDR3 region: CASSEPRQRADTQYF.